The rows below give T cell receptor beta chains drawn from one sample of a study of CD8+CD57+ T cells in acquired aplastic anemia. Each CDR3 protein is one row after TCRdb ran MiXCR on the reads. The repertoire has 150,000 or so distinct CDR3 sequences, about 48% of them found once; the top ten carry 9.5% to 15%. The sequenced sample was sorted CD4+, CD8+, or CD8+CD57+ T cells (not recorded which) from PBMCs. These TCRs come from a human donor with aplastic anemia. Both conserved end residues are part of each CDR3. The order of the fields is D gene, V gene, clone size, J gene, CDR3 DNA, CDR3 protein. The D gene is left open where the match is weak. Size tells how often a clone was seen (once, few, many) or the class of an expanded clone, and some rows leave it out.

D: TRBD2; V: TRBV20-1; size: once; J: TRBJ2-3; DNA: TGCAGTGCCGTGAAAGCGGGGAACACAGATACGCAGTATTTT; CDR3: CSAVKAGNTDTQYF
D: TRBD2; V: TRBV10-3; size: once; J: TRBJ2-5; DNA: TGTGCCATCAGCCGCGGGGGGGCGGTCGAGACCCAGTACTTC; CDR3: CAISRGGAVETQYF
D: -; V: TRBV7-8; size: -; J: TRBJ1-5; DNA: TGTGCCAGCAGCTTAGCGTTGGGACCCGGGAGCAGTCAGCCCCAGCATTTT; CDR3: CASSLALGPGSSQPQHF
D: -; V: TRBV5-6; size: many; J: TRBJ2-7; DNA: TGTGCCAGCAGCTTAGATGGAGGACTCTACGAGCAGTACTTC; CDR3: CASSLDGGLYEQYF
D: TRBD1; V: TRBV20-1; size: many; J: TRBJ2-7; DNA: TGCAGTGCTAGAGTCATGATCGGACAGGGTGATTCCTACGAGCAGTACTTC; CDR3: CSARVMIGQGDSYEQYF
D: -; V: TRBV2; size: -; J: TRBJ2-7; DNA: TGTGCCAGCAGTGAAATCAGTCTGGGTGAGCAGTACTTC; CDR3: CASSEISLGEQYF
D: -; V: TRBV7-9; size: -; J: TRBJ1-2; DNA: TGTGCCAGCAGTGGTGTTTATGGCTACACCTTC; CDR3: CASSGVYGYTF
D: TRBD2; V: TRBV20-1; size: -; J: TRBJ2-3; DNA: TGCAGTGCTAGAGACCCCCTAGCGGGGGAAACAGATACGCAGTATTTT; CDR3: CSARDPLAGETDTQYF
D: -; V: TRBV29-1; size: -; J: TRBJ1-2; DNA: TGCAGCGTTGAGTTACTTAAAGTGGGTGGCTACACCTTC; CDR3: CSVELLKVGGYTF
D: TRBD2; V: TRBV4-2; size: -; J: TRBJ2-3; DNA: TGTGCCAGCAGCCCTGGGACTAGCGGGGGCACAGATACGCAGTATTTT; CDR3: CASSPGTSGGTDTQYF
D: TRBD1; V: TRBV24-1; size: -; J: TRBJ1-1; DNA: TGTGCCACCAGTGATCCCGGGACAGGGGTAAATGAAGCTTTCTTT; CDR3: CATSDPGTGVNEAFF
D: TRBD2; V: TRBV9; size: few; J: TRBJ2-5; DNA: TGTGCCAGCAGCTCGCAAGGACTAGCGAAGGAGACCCAGTACTTC; CDR3: CASSSQGLAKETQYF
D: TRBD2; V: TRBV20-1; size: -; J: TRBJ2-7; DNA: TGCAGTGCTTACCGCGGGGGGAGCTCCTACGAGCAGTACTTC; CDR3: CSAYRGGSSYEQYF
D: -; V: TRBV24-1; size: once; J: TRBJ2-7; DNA: TGTGCCACCAGTGATCCCGCTAGTTCCAACGAGCAGTACTTC; CDR3: CATSDPASSNEQYF
D: -; V: TRBV18; size: -; J: TRBJ1-1; DNA: TGTGCCAGCTCACCGGGGCTCGTCTGGAACACTGAAGCTTTCTTT; CDR3: CASSPGLVWNTEAFF
D: TRBD2; V: TRBV11-1; size: few; J: TRBJ2-7; DNA: TGTGCCAGCAGCTTACTAACCGGGACTAGCGGCTACGAGCAGTACTTC; CDR3: CASSLLTGTSGYEQYF
D: -; V: TRBV27; size: -; J: TRBJ1-5; DNA: TGTGCCAGCAGTTCTAACGTAGATGATAGCAATCAGCCCCAGCATTTT; CDR3: CASSSNVDDSNQPQHF
D: TRBD1; V: TRBV6-1; size: -; J: TRBJ1-2; DNA: TGTGCCAGCAGTGTAGGGACAGGGGCAAACTATGGCTACACCTTC; CDR3: CASSVGTGANYGYTF
D: TRBD1; V: TRBV19; size: -; J: TRBJ1-5; DNA: TGTGCCAGTGGGCACAGGGGTAGCAATCAGCCCCAGCATTTT; CDR3: CASGHRGSNQPQHF
D: TRBD2; V: TRBV7-6; size: many; J: TRBJ2-5; DNA: TGTGCCAGCAGCGTAGCGGGGTGGAAAGAGACCCAGTACTTC; CDR3: CASSVAGWKETQYF
D: TRBD1; V: TRBV20-1; size: -; J: TRBJ2-7; DNA: TGCAGTGCTAGCAATGGACAGGGGAGTAACGAGCAGTACTTC; CDR3: CSASNGQGSNEQYF
D: -; V: TRBV2; size: once; J: TRBJ1-2; DNA: TGTGCCAGCAGTACTCGACAGCTGGGCTATGGCTACACCTTC; CDR3: CASSTRQLGYGYTF
D: -; V: TRBV6-4; size: once; J: TRBJ1-1; DNA: TGTGCCAGCAGTGAAGGGAGTGAGGATGAAGCTTTCTTT; CDR3: CASSEGSEDEAFF
D: -; V: TRBV7-9; size: many; J: TRBJ1-4; DNA: TGTGCCAGCAGCCTGAGGGAGGCGGATGAAAAACTGTTTTTT; CDR3: CASSLREADEKLFF
D: -; V: TRBV25-1; size: -; J: TRBJ1-6; DNA: TGTGCCAGCAGTGAATTTGGTAATTCACCCCTCCACTTT; CDR3: CASSEFGNSPLHF
D: -; V: TRBV4-2; size: many; J: TRBJ2-5; DNA: TGTGCCAGCAGCCAGAGAGGGAACCAAGAGACCCAGTACTTC; CDR3: CASSQRGNQETQYF
D: TRBD1; V: TRBV10-3; size: -; J: TRBJ2-3; DNA: TGTGCCGTGACGAGACAGGGACGCACAGATACGCAGTATTTT; CDR3: CAVTRQGRTDTQYF
D: -; V: TRBV7-8; size: -; J: TRBJ1-5; DNA: TGTGCCAGCAGCTTAGGTACGAGTAGCAGTTACCCCGGGCAGCCCCAGCATTTT; CDR3: CASSLGTSSSYPGQPQHF
D: TRBD1; V: TRBV4-1; size: -; J: TRBJ2-3; DNA: TGCGCCAGCAGCCAAGAAACAGGGGGCTTTACAGATACGCAGTATTTT; CDR3: CASSQETGGFTDTQYF
D: -; V: TRBV2; size: -; J: TRBJ1-1; DNA: TGTGCCAGCAGAGATTGCGTGGTGAACACTGAAGCTTTCTTT; CDR3: CASRDCVVNTEAFF
D: -; V: TRBV15; size: -; J: TRBJ1-5; DNA: TGTGCCACCAGCAGCCAAACAGGGAACAATCAGCCCCAGCATTTT; CDR3: CATSSQTGNNQPQHF
D: -; V: TRBV3-1; size: once; J: TRBJ2-7; DNA: TGTGCCAGCAGCCAAGTCGGACACCTCTACGAGCAGTACTTC; CDR3: CASSQVGHLYEQYF
D: TRBD1; V: TRBV6-2/TRBV6-3; size: many; J: TRBJ2-7; DNA: TGTGCCAGCAGCGCCCGACAGGGCAACGAGCAGTACTTC; CDR3: CASSARQGNEQYF
D: TRBD1; V: TRBV12-3/TRBV12-4; size: many; J: TRBJ2-2; DNA: TGTGCCAGCAGTTTACGACAGGGGGACACCGGGGAGCTGTTTTTT; CDR3: CASSLRQGDTGELFF
D: TRBD2; V: TRBV9; size: -; J: TRBJ2-7; DNA: TGTGCCAGCAGCTTCAGTCCGGGACTAGGGACCTACGAGCAGTACTTC; CDR3: CASSFSPGLGTYEQYF
D: -; V: TRBV7-9; size: many; J: TRBJ2-1; DNA: TGTGCCAGCAGCCACCCGGGAAGCTCGGTGAATGAGCAGTTCTTC; CDR3: CASSHPGSSVNEQFF
D: -; V: TRBV13; size: -; J: TRBJ1-5; DNA: TGTGCCAGCAGCTTAAGGGTTGGGAGATATAGCAATCAGCCCCAGCATTTT; CDR3: CASSLRVGRYSNQPQHF
D: TRBD1; V: TRBV7-9; size: many; J: TRBJ1-6; DNA: TGTGCCAGCAGCCGGGTGGGACAGGGAAATTCACCCCTCCACTTT; CDR3: CASSRVGQGNSPLHF
D: -; V: TRBV19; size: -; J: TRBJ2-7; DNA: TGTGCCAGTAGTAAAGGAGGCGAAGACGGGCAGTACTTC; CDR3: CASSKGGEDGQYF
D: -; V: TRBV7-8; size: -; J: TRBJ1-1; DNA: TGTGCCAGCAGCCTGAGTGGGCCTGAAGCTTTCTTT; CDR3: CASSLSGPEAFF
D: -; V: TRBV6-1; size: few; J: TRBJ1-4; DNA: TGTGCCAGCAGTGAGGTCGCCCGGGGGAGTAAACTGTTTTTT; CDR3: CASSEVARGSKLFF
D: TRBD2; V: TRBV29-1; size: -; J: TRBJ2-1; DNA: TGCAGCGTTGATTCCTTCGGGAACGCGGGAGGACACAATGAGCAGTTCTTC; CDR3: CSVDSFGNAGGHNEQFF
D: -; V: TRBV19; size: -; J: TRBJ2-5; DNA: TGTGCCAGTAGGCAGGGAGGTGAGACCCAGTACTTC; CDR3: CASRQGGETQYF
D: -; V: TRBV6-2/TRBV6-3; size: many; J: TRBJ2-7; DNA: TGTGCCAGCAGTCCCCGGGAGTACGAGCAGTACTTC; CDR3: CASSPREYEQYF
D: -; V: TRBV19; size: -; J: TRBJ1-6; DNA: TGTGCCAGTAGGCAGGTTGATAATTCACCCCTCCACTTT; CDR3: CASRQVDNSPLHF
D: TRBD2; V: TRBV9; size: -; J: TRBJ2-1; DNA: TGTGCCAGCAGCGGTAACCTGGGAGGGAGGTTTTACAATGAGCAGTTCTTC; CDR3: CASSGNLGGRFYNEQFF
D: -; V: TRBV9; size: -; J: TRBJ2-5; DNA: TGTGCCAGCAGCGTAGGAGGTGTTGTGGAGACCCAGTACTTC; CDR3: CASSVGGVVETQYF
D: TRBD2; V: TRBV7-2; size: many; J: TRBJ2-1; DNA: TGTGCCAGCAGCTTAGCGCTAAGCGGGGGGGACTACTCCTACAATGAGCAGTTCTTC; CDR3: CASSLALSGGDYSYNEQFF
D: -; V: TRBV10-3; size: few; J: TRBJ2-3; DNA: TGTGCCATCAGCGCGTGGGGGGAGAGGACAGATACGCAGTATTTT; CDR3: CAISAWGERTDTQYF
D: -; V: TRBV19; size: -; J: TRBJ2-3; DNA: TGTGCCAGTAGTATGGGTCCAGATACGCAGTATTTT; CDR3: CASSMGPDTQYF
D: -; V: TRBV20-1; size: -; J: TRBJ2-7; DNA: TGCAGTCATCAGGGGGGAGAAGGACGGCCCCAAGCGGTACGCGAGCAGTACTTC; CDR3: CSHQGGEGRPQAVREQYF
D: -; V: TRBV7-6; size: few; J: TRBJ2-3; DNA: TGTGCCAGCCTGGGGCCTAACACAGATACGCAGTATTTT; CDR3: CASLGPNTDTQYF